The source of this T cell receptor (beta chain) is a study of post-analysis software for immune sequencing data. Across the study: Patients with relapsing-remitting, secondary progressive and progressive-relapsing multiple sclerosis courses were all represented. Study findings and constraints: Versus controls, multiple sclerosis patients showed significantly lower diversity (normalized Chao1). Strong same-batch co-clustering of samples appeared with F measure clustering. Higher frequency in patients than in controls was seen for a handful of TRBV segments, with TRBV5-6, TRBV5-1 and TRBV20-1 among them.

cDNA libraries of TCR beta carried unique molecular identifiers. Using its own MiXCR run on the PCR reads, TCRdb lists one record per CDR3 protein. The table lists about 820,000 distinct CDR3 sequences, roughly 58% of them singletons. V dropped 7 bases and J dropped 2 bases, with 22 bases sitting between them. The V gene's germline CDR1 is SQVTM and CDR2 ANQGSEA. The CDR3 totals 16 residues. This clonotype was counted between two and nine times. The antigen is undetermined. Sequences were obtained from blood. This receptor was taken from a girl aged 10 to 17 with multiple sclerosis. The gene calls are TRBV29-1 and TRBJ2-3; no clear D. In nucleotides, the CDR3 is TGCAGCGCCCACCGTATCGGAGTCGCCATCACAGATACGCAGTATTTT. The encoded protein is CSAHRIGVAITDTQYF.